The rows below give T cell receptor beta chains drawn from one sample of a study of CD8 T cells in ankylosing spondylitis. One entry per CDR3 protein, called by TCRdb with MiXCR from the 5' RACE reads. Here the sample spans around 340,000 distinct CDR3 sequences, 20% to 25% being singletons. Source material: blood, either unsorted or a sorted T cell fraction (not recorded which). The origin of the receptors is a male donor with ankylosing spondylitis or in good health (not recorded which). Both conserved end residues are part of each CDR3. Fields, in order: CDR3 protein, CDR3 DNA, clone size, D gene, V gene, J gene. The D gene is left open where the match is weak. The size of a clone is reported for some rows only, either as once, few or many, or as a class for expanded clones.

CDR3 protein: CASSLGPLGPNNEQFF
CDR3 DNA: TGTGCCAGCAGCCTGGGACCGCTTGGCCCCAACAATGAGCAGTTCTTC
clone size: NA
D gene: NA
V gene: TRBV28
J gene: TRBJ2-1

CDR3 protein: CASLGVNGGLELYEQYF
CDR3 DNA: TGTGCCAGCCTTGGGGTAAACGGGGGGCTGGAATTGTACGAGCAGTACTTC
clone size: NA
D gene: NA
V gene: TRBV6-1
J gene: TRBJ2-7

CDR3 protein: CSVRADWNEQFF
CDR3 DNA: TGCAGCGTTCGAGCAGATTGGAATGAGCAGTTCTTC
clone size: NA
D gene: NA
V gene: TRBV29-1
J gene: TRBJ2-1

CDR3 protein: CASSLSGANRGAYEQYF
CDR3 DNA: TGTGCCAGCAGTTTATCCGGAGCGAACAGGGGGGCCTACGAGCAGTACTTC
clone size: few
D gene: TRBD1
V gene: TRBV27
J gene: TRBJ2-7

CDR3 protein: CASSPEEGAYNEQFF
CDR3 DNA: TGCGCCAGCAGCCCGGAGGAGGGGGCCTACAATGAGCAGTTCTTC
clone size: many
D gene: NA
V gene: TRBV5-1
J gene: TRBJ2-1

CDR3 protein: CASSRLAEERETQYF
CDR3 DNA: TGTGCCAGCAGCCGTCTGGCTGAGGAGCGGGAGACCCAGTACTTC
clone size: few
D gene: NA
V gene: TRBV3-1
J gene: TRBJ2-5

CDR3 protein: CASSQIAQSSYEQYF
CDR3 DNA: TGTGCCAGCAGCCAAATAGCGCAGAGCTCCTACGAGCAGTACTTC
clone size: NA
D gene: NA
V gene: TRBV4-2
J gene: TRBJ2-7

CDR3 protein: CASSLDSQWDYGYTF
CDR3 DNA: TGTGCCAGCAGTTTGGACAGCCAGTGGGACTATGGCTACACCTTC
clone size: few
D gene: NA
V gene: TRBV28
J gene: TRBJ1-2

CDR3 protein: CASKTGLGEQYF
CDR3 DNA: TGTGCCAGCAAGACAGGGTTGGGGGAGCAGTACTTC
clone size: NA
D gene: TRBD1
V gene: TRBV6-2/TRBV6-3
J gene: TRBJ2-7

CDR3 protein: CAWSVSGSTDTQYF
CDR3 DNA: TGTGCCTGGAGTGTCTCAGGGAGCACAGATACGCAGTATTTT
clone size: NA
D gene: NA
V gene: TRBV30
J gene: TRBJ2-3

CDR3 protein: CASSLVSMNTEAFF
CDR3 DNA: TGCGCCAGCAGCTTGGTTTCAATGAACACTGAAGCTTTCTTT
clone size: many
D gene: NA
V gene: TRBV5-1
J gene: TRBJ1-1

CDR3 protein: CASSPRQGAGETQYF
CDR3 DNA: TGTGCCAGCAGTCCTAGACAGGGGGCAGGGGAGACCCAGTACTTC
clone size: NA
D gene: TRBD1
V gene: TRBV12-3/TRBV12-4
J gene: TRBJ2-5

CDR3 protein: CASSQVDSGVQFF
CDR3 DNA: TGTGCCAGCAGCCAAGTGGACTCTGGGGTGCAGTTCTTC
clone size: NA
D gene: NA
V gene: TRBV14
J gene: TRBJ2-1

CDR3 protein: CASSSSSGGASETQYF
CDR3 DNA: TGTGCCAGCAGCTCTTCTAGCGGGGGGGCCTCCGAGACCCAGTACTTC
clone size: few
D gene: TRBD2
V gene: TRBV11-2
J gene: TRBJ2-5

CDR3 protein: CASTPGLAVPYEQYF
CDR3 DNA: TGTGCCAGCACACCGGGACTAGCGGTCCCCTACGAGCAGTACTTC
clone size: few
D gene: TRBD2
V gene: TRBV12-3/TRBV12-4
J gene: TRBJ2-7

CDR3 protein: CSAKGGTDNSPLHF
CDR3 DNA: TGCAGTGCCAAGGGCGGGACCGATAATTCACCCCTCCACTTT
clone size: NA
D gene: NA
V gene: TRBV20-1
J gene: TRBJ1-6

CDR3 protein: CASSPLAPDASTDTQYF
CDR3 DNA: TGTGCCAGCAGCCCCTTGGCCCCTGACGCTAGCACAGATACGCAGTATTTT
clone size: few
D gene: NA
V gene: TRBV7-9
J gene: TRBJ2-3

CDR3 protein: CASNWDRNMNTEAFF
CDR3 DNA: TGTGCCAGCAACTGGGACAGGAACATGAACACTGAAGCTTTCTTT
clone size: few
D gene: TRBD1
V gene: TRBV28
J gene: TRBJ1-1

CDR3 protein: CASSPRDRGKGEQYF
CDR3 DNA: TGTGCCAGCAGTCCCCGGGACAGGGGAAAAGGCGAGCAGTACTTC
clone size: NA
D gene: TRBD1
V gene: TRBV6-2/TRBV6-3
J gene: TRBJ2-7

CDR3 protein: CATWTGGETQYF
CDR3 DNA: TGTGCCACTTGGACGGGGGGAGAGACCCAGTACTTC
clone size: NA
D gene: TRBD2
V gene: TRBV6-5
J gene: TRBJ2-5

CDR3 protein: CAISDLAGGPVEQFF
CDR3 DNA: TGTGCCATCAGCGATCTAGCGGGGGGGCCGGTTGAGCAGTTCTTC
clone size: NA
D gene: TRBD2
V gene: TRBV10-3
J gene: TRBJ2-1

CDR3 protein: CAISEPVSYTDTQYF
CDR3 DNA: TGTGCCATCAGTGAGCCCGTCAGCTACACAGATACGCAGTATTTT
clone size: NA
D gene: NA
V gene: TRBV10-3
J gene: TRBJ2-3

CDR3 protein: CASTPDRSTDTQYF
CDR3 DNA: TGTGCCAGCACCCCGGACAGGAGCACAGATACGCAGTATTTT
clone size: NA
D gene: TRBD1
V gene: TRBV6-1
J gene: TRBJ2-3

CDR3 protein: CSAPKGVSNTGELFF
CDR3 DNA: TGCAGTGCCCCAAAGGGGGTATCGAACACCGGGGAGCTGTTTTTT
clone size: NA
D gene: NA
V gene: TRBV20-1
J gene: TRBJ2-2

CDR3 protein: CASSQESFNSYNSPLHF
CDR3 DNA: TGCGCCAGCAGCCAAGAGAGCTTCAACTCCTATAATTCACCCCTCCACTTT
clone size: NA
D gene: NA
V gene: TRBV4-1
J gene: TRBJ1-6

CDR3 protein: CASKPQGGPPYEQYF
CDR3 DNA: TGTGCCAGCAAGCCACAGGGAGGGCCACCCTACGAGCAGTACTTC
clone size: NA
D gene: NA
V gene: TRBV12-3/TRBV12-4
J gene: TRBJ2-7

CDR3 protein: CASTRDSQETQYF
CDR3 DNA: TGTGCCAGCACTAGGGACAGTCAAGAGACCCAGTACTTC
clone size: few
D gene: TRBD1
V gene: TRBV12-3/TRBV12-4
J gene: TRBJ2-5

CDR3 protein: CASSLQVGLYTDTQYF
CDR3 DNA: TGTGCCAGCAGCTTGCAAGTGGGCTTATACACAGATACGCAGTATTTT
clone size: NA
D gene: NA
V gene: TRBV5-6
J gene: TRBJ2-3

CDR3 protein: CATSRRGEVNEQFF
CDR3 DNA: TGTGCCACCTCCCGGCGGGGGGAGGTCAATGAGCAGTTCTTC
clone size: NA
D gene: TRBD2
V gene: TRBV24-1
J gene: TRBJ2-1

CDR3 protein: CATSRDRQALNEQFF
CDR3 DNA: TGTGCCACCAGCAGAGATCGACAGGCCCTGAATGAGCAGTTCTTC
clone size: few
D gene: NA
V gene: TRBV15
J gene: TRBJ2-1